Listed below are T cell receptor beta chains from one sample, sequenced in a study of PD-1 blockade in classical Hodgkin lymphoma. Repertoires were generated with immunoSEQ multiplex PCR, while TCRdb's copy carries only in-frame clones and drops some. The sample carries 25,000 to 35,000 clones, more than 65% recorded once. This specimen was peripheral blood mononuclear cells (PBMCs), taken before the second cycle of nivolumab. Receptors originate from a human donor with classical Hodgkin lymphoma. CDR3s include the opening cysteine and the closing phenylalanine or tryptophan. The order of the fields is V gene, J gene, D gene, clone size, CDR3 protein, CDR3 DNA. The D gene is left open where the match is weak. Clone size, where shown, is once, few, many, or a class for clones that have expanded.

V gene: TRBV30
J gene: TRBJ2-3
D gene: TRBD2
clone size: .
CDR3 protein: CAWGTSGRQGTQYF
CDR3 DNA: TGTGCCTGGGGAACTAGCGGGAGGCAGGGTACGCAGTATTTT

V gene: TRBV10-3
J gene: TRBJ2-1
D gene: TRBD2
clone size: .
CDR3 protein: CAISTSGSRDEQFF
CDR3 DNA: TGTGCCATCAGTACTAGCGGGAGTCGGGATGAGCAGTTCTTC

V gene: TRBV6-5
J gene: TRBJ1-1
D gene: TRBD1
clone size: .
CDR3 protein: CASSNPGQANTEVFF
CDR3 DNA: TGTGCCAGCAGTAACCCGGGACAGGCGAACACTGAAGTTTTCTTT

V gene: TRBV18
J gene: TRBJ2-1
D gene: TRBD1
clone size: few
CDR3 protein: CASSPPRGQGSNEQFF
CDR3 DNA: TGTGCCAGCTCACCACCGAGGGGACAGGGCTCTAATGAGCAGTTCTTC

V gene: TRBV7-9
J gene: TRBJ1-2
D gene: .
clone size: .
CDR3 protein: CASSLAFEVADTF
CDR3 DNA: TGTGCCAGCAGCTTAGCGTTCGAGGTGGCGGACACCTTC

V gene: TRBV5-1
J gene: TRBJ2-7
D gene: .
clone size: .
CDR3 protein: CASSLDGTYEQYF
CDR3 DNA: TGCGCCAGCAGCTTGGACGGAACCTACGAGCAGTACTTC

V gene: TRBV9
J gene: TRBJ2-2
D gene: TRBD2
clone size: few
CDR3 protein: CASSVVGWLAENTGELFF
CDR3 DNA: TGTGCCAGCAGCGTAGTAGGGTGGCTAGCGGAAAACACCGGGGAGCTGTTTTTT

V gene: TRBV6-4
J gene: TRBJ2-3
D gene: TRBD1
clone size: .
CDR3 protein: CASAAGGSTDTQYF
CDR3 DNA: TGTGCCAGTGCGGCAGGGGGAAGCACAGATACGCAGTATTTT

V gene: TRBV6-5
J gene: TRBJ1-1
D gene: .
clone size: .
CDR3 protein: CASSYTYENTEAFF
CDR3 DNA: TGTGCCAGCAGTTACACCTACGAGAACACTGAAGCTTTCTTT

V gene: TRBV4-1
J gene: TRBJ2-3
D gene: .
clone size: once
CDR3 protein: CASSSIGGTDTQYF
CDR3 DNA: TGCGCCAGCAGTTCGATAGGCGGCACAGATACGCAGTATTTT

V gene: TRBV5-4
J gene: TRBJ2-1
D gene: TRBD2
clone size: .
CDR3 protein: CASSLGTSGRYEQFF
CDR3 DNA: TGTGCCAGCAGCTTGGGGACTAGCGGGAGGTATGAGCAGTTCTTC

V gene: TRBV2
J gene: TRBJ1-4
D gene: TRBD1
clone size: .
CDR3 protein: CASSEDRGIRKLFF
CDR3 DNA: TGTGCCAGCAGCGAAGACAGGGGGATTCGAAAACTGTTTTTT

V gene: TRBV6-1
J gene: TRBJ1-1
D gene: .
clone size: once
CDR3 protein: CASSGGLQGATTEAFF
CDR3 DNA: TGTGCCAGCAGTGGGGGCTTACAGGGTGCGACCACTGAAGCTTTCTTT

V gene: TRBV6-1
J gene: TRBJ1-1
D gene: .
clone size: few
CDR3 protein: CASSQRQNSEAFF
CDR3 DNA: TGTGCCAGCAGTCAGCGGCAGAATTCAGAAGCTTTCTTT

V gene: TRBV19
J gene: TRBJ1-1
D gene: TRBD1
clone size: few
CDR3 protein: CASSITPGQTVEAFF
CDR3 DNA: TGTGCCAGTAGTATAACCCCGGGACAGACAGTTGAAGCTTTCTTT

V gene: TRBV5-1
J gene: TRBJ1-4
D gene: TRBD1
clone size: .
CDR3 protein: CASSTGQGTTNEKLFF
CDR3 DNA: TGCGCCAGCAGCACGGGACAGGGGACAACTAATGAAAAACTGTTTTTT

V gene: TRBV18
J gene: TRBJ2-3
D gene: TRBD2
clone size: .
CDR3 protein: CASSPIRGSLAGGSSTDTQYF
CDR3 DNA: TGTGCCAGCTCACCCATCCGGGGCAGCCTAGCGGGAGGATCTAGCACAGATACGCAGTATTTT

V gene: TRBV6-1
J gene: TRBJ2-7
D gene: TRBD1
clone size: .
CDR3 protein: CASSEGAGGPSYEQYF
CDR3 DNA: TGTGCCAGCAGTGAAGGGGCAGGGGGTCCCTCCTACGAGCAGTACTTC

V gene: TRBV30
J gene: TRBJ1-5
D gene: TRBD1
clone size: .
CDR3 protein: CAWSRGQGRQPQHF
CDR3 DNA: TGTGCCTGGAGCCGGGGACAGGGGCGTCAGCCCCAGCATTTT

V gene: TRBV18
J gene: TRBJ2-7
D gene: TRBD2
clone size: .
CDR3 protein: CASSPGTSGSYEQYF
CDR3 DNA: TGTGCCAGCTCACCTGGGACTAGCGGGTCCTACGAGCAGTACTTC

V gene: TRBV5-1
J gene: TRBJ1-1
D gene: .
clone size: few
CDR3 protein: CASSSPGGGDNTEAFF
CDR3 DNA: TGCGCCAGCAGCTCCCCAGGTGGAGGGGATAACACTGAAGCTTTCTTT

V gene: TRBV4-1
J gene: TRBJ2-7
D gene: TRBD1
clone size: .
CDR3 protein: CASSRGTGARDEQYF
CDR3 DNA: TGCGCCAGCAGCCGGGGGACAGGGGCCCGGGACGAGCAGTACTTC

V gene: TRBV19
J gene: TRBJ2-7
D gene: TRBD2
clone size: .
CDR3 protein: CASSIGGRESIYEQYF
CDR3 DNA: TGTGCCAGTAGTATAGGCGGGAGGGAGTCTATCTACGAGCAGTACTTC

V gene: TRBV30
J gene: TRBJ2-7
D gene: .
clone size: .
CDR3 protein: CAWSRGTVTYEQYF
CDR3 DNA: TGTGCCTGGAGTCGTGGGACGGTGACCTACGAGCAGTACTTC

V gene: TRBV10-3
J gene: TRBJ2-5
D gene: .
clone size: .
CDR3 protein: CAISEGLLPLGETQYF
CDR3 DNA: TGTGCCATCAGTGAAGGACTCCTCCCCCTGGGGGAGACCCAGTACTTC

V gene: TRBV5-5
J gene: TRBJ2-7
D gene: TRBD2
clone size: .
CDR3 protein: CASRASGGYEQYF
CDR3 DNA: TGTGCCAGCAGGGCTAGCGGGGGATACGAGCAGTACTTC

V gene: TRBV6-5
J gene: TRBJ1-1
D gene: TRBD1
clone size: .
CDR3 protein: CASIRAGGEAFF
CDR3 DNA: TGTGCCAGCATTCGGGCAGGGGGCGAAGCTTTCTTT

V gene: TRBV5-1
J gene: TRBJ1-4
D gene: .
clone size: .
CDR3 protein: CASRLREGLATNEKLFF
CDR3 DNA: TGCGCCAGCAGGCTTCGAGAGGGGCTTGCAACTAATGAAAAACTGTTTTTT

V gene: TRBV28
J gene: TRBJ1-1
D gene: .
clone size: few
CDR3 protein: CASSLAGAAEAFF
CDR3 DNA: TGTGCCAGCAGTTTAGCAGGGGCCGCTGAAGCTTTCTTT

V gene: TRBV5-1
J gene: TRBJ2-3
D gene: TRBD1
clone size: .
CDR3 protein: CASSLEGGRTDTQYF
CDR3 DNA: TGCGCCAGCAGCTTGGAAGGGGGCCGCACAGATACGCAGTATTTT

V gene: TRBV7-9
J gene: TRBJ2-7
D gene: .
clone size: .
CDR3 protein: CASSLWPDEQYF
CDR3 DNA: TGTGCCAGCAGCTTATGGCCGGACGAGCAGTACTTC

V gene: TRBV5-1
J gene: TRBJ1-1
D gene: .
clone size: .
CDR3 protein: CASSSGGAMNTEAFF
CDR3 DNA: TGCGCCAGCAGCTCTGGGGGGGCGATGAACACTGAAGCTTTCTTT

V gene: TRBV2
J gene: TRBJ1-2
D gene: .
clone size: .
CDR3 protein: CASSRWEGHGYTF
CDR3 DNA: TGTGCCAGCAGTAGGTGGGAGGGACATGGCTACACCTTC

V gene: TRBV12-5
J gene: TRBJ1-5
D gene: .
clone size: .
CDR3 protein: CASGPDSLNQPQHF
CDR3 DNA: TGTGCTAGTGGCCCGGACAGCCTCAATCAGCCCCAGCATTTT

V gene: TRBV5-1
J gene: TRBJ2-7
D gene: .
clone size: .
CDR3 protein: CASSSGPTYEQHF
CDR3 DNA: TGCGCCAGCAGTTCCGGGCCAACCTACGAGCAGCACTTC

V gene: TRBV19
J gene: TRBJ2-7
D gene: .
clone size: .
CDR3 protein: CASSIVGDYEQYF
CDR3 DNA: TGTGCCAGTAGTATAGTTGGAGATTACGAGCAGTACTTC

V gene: TRBV19
J gene: TRBJ1-3
D gene: .
clone size: once
CDR3 protein: CASSLNLGQTVYF
CDR3 DNA: TGTGCCAGTAGCCTCAATCTTGGACAGACCGTATATTTT

V gene: TRBV5-6
J gene: TRBJ1-4
D gene: .
clone size: .
CDR3 protein: CASSLGQNEKLFF
CDR3 DNA: TGTGCCAGCAGCTTGGGCCAGAATGAAAAACTGTTTTTT

V gene: TRBV5-1
J gene: TRBJ1-6
D gene: .
clone size: few
CDR3 protein: CASSLIDGNSPLHF
CDR3 DNA: TGCGCCAGCAGCTTGATCGACGGGAATTCACCCCTCCACTTT

V gene: TRBV5-4
J gene: TRBJ1-2
D gene: TRBD1
clone size: .
CDR3 protein: CASSLGISGTAYGYTF
CDR3 DNA: TGTGCCAGCAGCTTGGGGATCTCCGGGACAGCCTATGGCTACACCTTC

V gene: TRBV6-1
J gene: TRBJ1-2
D gene: TRBD1
clone size: .
CDR3 protein: CASSASPGTGFGFF
CDR3 DNA: TGTGCCAGCAGTGCTAGTCCTGGGACAGGGTTTGGGTTCTTC

V gene: TRBV28
J gene: TRBJ1-6
D gene: TRBD1
clone size: .
CDR3 protein: CASTGGIYNSPLHF
CDR3 DNA: TGTGCCAGCACAGGGGGGATCTATAATTCACCCCTCCACTTT

V gene: TRBV11-2
J gene: TRBJ2-7
D gene: .
clone size: .
CDR3 protein: CASRPTGVAYEQYF
CDR3 DNA: TGTGCCAGCAGGCCTACCGGGGTCGCCTACGAGCAGTACTTC

V gene: TRBV11-2
J gene: TRBJ1-6
D gene: .
clone size: .
CDR3 protein: CASSLGPLRAYNSPLHF
CDR3 DNA: TGTGCCAGCAGCCTCGGCCCTTTACGGGCCTATAATTCACCCCTCCACTTT

V gene: TRBV7-2
J gene: TRBJ1-2
D gene: TRBD1
clone size: once
CDR3 protein: CASSHPGTATPPAYGYTF
CDR3 DNA: TGTGCCAGCAGCCATCCCGGGACAGCTACCCCCCCCGCCTATGGCTACACCTTC

V gene: TRBV19
J gene: TRBJ2-7
D gene: .
clone size: .
CDR3 protein: CASSGRDGAYEQYF
CDR3 DNA: TGTGCCAGTAGTGGCCGGGACGGAGCCTACGAGCAGTACTTC

V gene: TRBV30
J gene: TRBJ1-2
D gene: TRBD1
clone size: .
CDR3 protein: CAWSTLRGGQDGYTF
CDR3 DNA: TGTGCCTGGAGTACGCTAAGAGGGGGCCAGGATGGCTACACCTTC

V gene: TRBV18
J gene: TRBJ1-2
D gene: .
clone size: .
CDR3 protein: CASSPPQENYGYTF
CDR3 DNA: TGTGCCAGCTCACCACCTCAGGAAAACTATGGCTACACCTTC

V gene: TRBV5-1
J gene: TRBJ1-4
D gene: .
clone size: .
CDR3 protein: CASSLPDGEKLFF
CDR3 DNA: TGCGCCAGCAGCTTGCCGGACGGTGAAAAACTGTTTTTT

V gene: TRBV6-5
J gene: TRBJ2-3
D gene: TRBD2
clone size: once
CDR3 protein: CASSRSGRGTDTQYF
CDR3 DNA: TGTGCCAGCAGTCGTAGCGGGAGGGGCACAGATACGCAGTATTTT

V gene: TRBV30
J gene: TRBJ2-7
D gene: .
clone size: .
CDR3 protein: CAWRQGGGNYEQYF
CDR3 DNA: TGTGCCTGGAGACAAGGCGGAGGAAACTACGAGCAGTACTTC

V gene: TRBV5-1
J gene: TRBJ1-6
D gene: TRBD1
clone size: few
CDR3 protein: CASSSGDSYNSPLHF
CDR3 DNA: TGCGCCAGCAGCTCCGGGGACAGCTATAATTCACCCCTCCACTTT

V gene: TRBV10-3
J gene: TRBJ1-1
D gene: .
clone size: .
CDR3 protein: CAISESADLNTEAFF
CDR3 DNA: TGTGCCATCAGTGAGTCGGCAGACTTGAACACTGAAGCTTTCTTT

V gene: TRBV9
J gene: TRBJ1-2
D gene: .
clone size: few
CDR3 protein: CASSVAGTSYGYTF
CDR3 DNA: TGTGCCAGCAGCGTAGCGGGGACGAGCTATGGCTACACCTTC

V gene: TRBV7-3
J gene: TRBJ2-3
D gene: TRBD2
clone size: .
CDR3 protein: CASSLVGQGMGLAGVSTDTQYF
CDR3 DNA: TGTGCCAGCAGCTTAGTAGGACAGGGGATGGGACTAGCGGGAGTATCCACAGATACGCAGTATTTT

V gene: TRBV19
J gene: TRBJ1-6
D gene: TRBD1
clone size: .
CDR3 protein: CASSPWGDNQGAVSPLHF
CDR3 DNA: TGTGCCAGTAGCCCTTGGGGGGACAACCAGGGGGCTGTTTCACCCCTCCACTTT

V gene: TRBV9
J gene: TRBJ2-3
D gene: .
clone size: few
CDR3 protein: CASSAYTDTQYF
CDR3 DNA: TGTGCCAGCAGCGCCTATACAGATACGCAGTATTTT